These 21 T cell receptor beta chains were all obtained from the same sample, sequenced in a study of beta chain features in type 1 diabetes. The isolated RNA, all of it, was reverse transcribed, so expressed TCRB transcripts were what got sequenced. Here immunoSEQ multiplex PCR was the method, and the copy in TCRdb shows in-frame clones only, minus some. Found here are some 900,000 clones, about a sixth of them singletons; the top ten hold about 0.02%. What was sequenced was naive CD4+ T cells from blood. Receptors originate from a woman aged 18-29 years in good health.

This clone has a handful of counts. The V gene is TRBV6-5, the J gene TRBJ1-1; no reliable D call. With 0 bases removed from V and 3 bases from J, the gap between germline ends came to 5 bases. CDR1 is MNHEY, CDR2 SVGAGI, per germline. The CDR3 is 13 amino acids. CDR3 sequence (DNA): TGTGCCAGCAGTTACTCGATAGACACTGAAGCTTTCTTT. This encodes CASSYSIDTEAFF.

This clone was counted between two and nine times. The chain combines TRBV4-2 with TRBJ1-4; no firm D call. The CDR3 has 17 amino acids. Trimming removed 0 bases at V and 10 bases at J, with 21 bases between. CDR1 is LGHNA and CDR2 is YNFKEQ in the germline V gene. The CDR3 region has the DNA TGTGCCAGCAGCCAAGACTCGTCAGCGGCACCACCCCGAAAACTGTTTTTT. It translates to CASSQDSSAAPPRKLFF.

This clone was seen a few times. This sequence joins TRBV6-6 and TRBJ2-7; the D gene is possibly TRBD1 (5 bases). Per germline, CDR1 MNHNY and CDR2 SVGAGI (reference sequence). This CDR3 is built from 14 residues. Deletions cut 5 bases from V and 6 bases from J, with 17 bases between. The CDR3 region is CASSPSLGRAEQYF. CDR3 in DNA: TGTGCCAGCAGTCCCTCGTTGGGCAGGGCCGAGCAGTACTTC.

This clone was recorded a few times. The V call is TRBV11-2, the J call TRBJ1-4, with D possibly TRBD1 on 5 matching bases. CDR1 is SGHAT, CDR2 FQNNGV, per germline. Trimming left V 5 bases short and J 8 bases short, with 21 bases between. CDR3 length: 16 residues. In DNA, the CDR3 is TGTGCCAGCAGCCCATGGGACGGCAGAACCAGCGAAAAACTGTTTTTT. It is translated as CASSPWDGRTSEKLFF.

This clone was counted only a few times. The chain links TRBV6-6 to TRBJ1-2, with D possibly being TRBD1 (5 bases). Trimming cost V 1 base and J 4 bases, with 13 bases left between them. This CDR3 contains 15 residues. Germline V gene lookup returns CDR1 MNHNY and CDR2 SVGAGI (reference sequence). The CDR3 protein is CASSYLTGQGYGYTF. CDR3 coding DNA: TGTGCCAGCAGTTACTTAACAGGCCAGGGCTATGGCTACACCTTC.

The chain employs TRBV7-2 and TRBJ1-5; D gene unclear. The CDR3 sequence is 13 residues long. Per the germline V gene, CDR1 is SGHTA and CDR2 is FQGNSA. V was shortened by 4 bases and J by 9 bases, with 13 bases between the two germline ends. CDR3 sequence (DNA): TGTGCCAGCAGCTCCGAGATAATACGGCCCCAGCATTTT. Encoded protein: CASSSEIIRPQHF.

V gene TRBV14 combines with J gene TRBJ1-1; 8 nucleotides agree with TRBD1. Germline V gene data show CDR1 as SGHDN and CDR2 as FVKESK. This CDR3 spans 17 amino acids. V lost 3 bases and J lost 0; bases outside the gene matches: 9. The CDR3 spells CASSHERQGAVNTEAFF. The CDR3 bases are TGTGCCAGCAGCCACGAGAGGCAGGGGGCAGTGAACACTGAAGCTTTCTTT.

This clone has only one observation. The chain links TRBV15 to TRBJ2-3; TRBD2 might be the D (7 bases). The CDR3 has 15 residues. The germline V gene encodes CDR1 LNHNV and CDR2 YYDKDF (reference sequence). V lost 0 bases and J lost 6, with 13 bases in between. The CDR3 sequence: CATSRDPGEGDTQYF. CDR3 coding DNA: TGTGCCACCAGCAGAGATCCAGGGGAGGGGGATACGCAGTATTTT.

This clone was detected only a few times. The CDR3 here is CASSEFYEQYF. In nucleotides, the CDR3 is TGTGCCAGCAGTGAATTCTACGAGCAGTACTTC. The gene calls are TRBV6-5 and TRBJ2-7; D gene ambiguous. This CDR3 has 11 residues. Trimming stripped 5 bases from V and 3 bases from J, with 5 bases between. Germline V gene lookup returns CDR1 MNHEY and CDR2 SVGAGI.

The chain employs TRBV10-3 and TRBJ2-1, with no clear D. CDR1 is ENHRY and CDR2 is SYGVKD in the germline V gene. CDR3 size: 12 residues. Between the trimmed V and J ends, which lost 4 bases and 4 bases, there was a span of 5 bases. The CDR3 nucleotides are TGTGCCATCAGTGTTGATTACAATGAGCAGTTCTTC. Translation gives CAISVDYNEQFF.

This clone was seen only a few times. This chain uses TRBV5-4 with TRBJ2-6; 11 bases line up with TRBD2. Germline V gene lookup returns CDR1 SGHNT and CDR2 YYREEE (reference sequence). This CDR3 contains 17 residues. Losses at the gene ends were 3 bases for V and 2 bases for J; bases not matched to a gene: 4. The CDR3 here is CASSSVSGRAGANVLTF. The CDR3 nucleotides are TGTGCCAGCAGCTCCGTTAGCGGGAGGGCTGGGGCCAACGTCCTGACTTTC.

The chain has TRBV27 and TRBJ2-7; a weak D match, TRBD1 (6 bases). The CDR3 consists of 14 residues. CDR1 MNHEY and CDR2 SMNVEV come from the germline V gene (reference sequence). Trimming cost V 6 bases and J 2 bases, with 14 bases left between them. Here the CDR3 reads CASRSRGGAYEQYF. For the CDR3, the DNA is TGTGCCAGCAGGAGCAGGGGCGGAGCCTACGAGCAGTACTTC.

This clone showed up just a few times. This rearrangement joins TRBV4-2 to TRBJ2-3; the match to TRBD2 covers 11 bases. V dropped 0 bases and J dropped 1; count of bases not matched to a gene: 3. The CDR3 extends over 17 amino acids. CDR1 and CDR2 (germline): LGHNA, YNFKEQ. The CDR3 loop is CASSQELAGGGTDTQYF. The CDR3 DNA reads TGTGCCAGCAGCCAAGAGCTAGCGGGAGGTGGCACAGATACGCAGTATTTT.

The table lists this clone with a few counts. The same CDR3 is also encoded by other DNA sequences in this sample. The gene calls are TRBV18 and TRBJ2-7, with 11 bases that match TRBD2. The CDR3 runs to 13 residues. Germline V gives CDR1 KGHSH, CDR2 LQKENI. After removal of 2 bases from V and 6 bases from J, the junction contained 0 bases not matched to a gene. The CDR3 loop is CASSPGLAGEQYF. The CDR3 DNA follows: TGTGCCAGCTCACCAGGACTAGCGGGCGAGCAGTACTTC.

Note on this clone: Other DNA sequences of this sample code for an identical CDR3. The rearrangement uses TRBV2 and TRBJ2-3, with D possibly TRBD2 on 6 matching bases. The V end lost 8 bases, the J end lost 6 bases, and 12 bases lay between the germline ends. The CDR3 is made up of 12 amino acids. Germline V gene sequence: CDR1 SNHLY, CDR2 FYNNEI. CDR3 coding DNA: TGTGCCAGCTCGGAGGGATCCGATACGCAGTATTTT. It codes for CASSEGSDTQYF.

This clone was observed a few times. The genes are TRBV15 and TRBJ2-1; D perhaps matches TRBD2 (6 bases). CDR1 and CDR2 from the germline V gene are LNHNV and YYDKDF (reference sequence). The V end was cut by 0 bases, the J end by 2 bases, with 11 bases between. The CDR3 runs to 16 residues. CDR3 bases: TGTGCCACCAGCAGAGACCCCGCGGGACCCTACAATGAGCAGTTCTTC. Encoded protein: CATSRDPAGPYNEQFF.

This clone was observed a few times. This chain links TRBV10-3 with TRBJ2-5; tentatively, D is TRBD2 (6 bases). Trimming removed 9 bases from V and 3 bases from J, with 17 bases in between. The CDR3 loop spans 14 amino acids. Germline loops: CDR1 ENHRY, CDR2 SYGVKD. The CDR3 region has the DNA TGTGCCATTAGCGGCGGTTTAAAAGAAGAGACCCAGTACTTC. Its protein product is CAISGGLKEETQYF.

This rearrangement joins TRBV28 to TRBJ2-7; maybe TRBD2 (6 bases). Germline CDR1 and CDR2: MDHEN and SYDVKM. V was cut by 8 bases and J by 6 bases, with 20 bases left in between. The CDR3 spans 14 residues. This CDR3 reads CASVGRGTLREQYF. CDR3 DNA sequence: TGTGCCAGCGTCGGTCGGGGGACGTTGCGCGAGCAGTACTTC.

The V and J genes are TRBV11-2 and TRBJ2-3, with D perhaps matching TRBD2 (6 bases). The CDR3 is 16 amino acids. Germline V gives CDR1 SGHAT, CDR2 FQNNGV. V was pared by 1 base and J by 0 bases, with 11 bases between. This CDR3 reads CASSLVGGTSTDTQYF. CDR3 DNA: TGTGCCAGCAGCTTAGTGGGCGGGACGAGCACAGATACGCAGTATTTT.

This clone was seen more than once but under ten times. V gene TRBV19 combines with J gene TRBJ2-2, with TRBD2 matching 9 bases. The CDR3 sequence is 14 residues long. The junction had 5 bases not matched to a gene; V was cut back by 7 bases and J by 5 bases. Germline CDR1 reads LNHDA; CDR2 reads SQIVND (reference sequence). The CDR3 region has the DNA TGTGCCAGTACGTTCACTAGCGGGACCGGGGAGCTGTTTTTT. Translated, it gives CASTFTSGTGELFF. The full variable domain, completed using reference TRBV19 and TRBJ2-2, is DGGITQSPKYLFRKEGQNVTLSCEQNLNHDAMYWYRQDPGQGLRLIYYSQIVNDFQKGDIAEGYSVSREKKESFPLTVTSAQKNPTAFYLCASTFTSGTGELFFGEGSRLTVL.

A few counts support this clone. The gene calls are TRBV19 and TRBJ2-4, with D maybe TRBD2 (6 bases). Germline lookup yields CDR1 LNHDA and CDR2 SQIVND (reference sequence). The CDR3 covers 14 residues. The ends were cut back, 7 bases at V and 7 bases at J, with 17 bases in the middle. The CDR3 region has the DNA TGTGCCAGTAAGAGATTTTCGGGAGAGAACATTCAGTACTTC. This translates into CASKRFSGENIQYF.